The source of this T cell receptor beta chain is a study of blood T cell repertoires in COVID-19. Whole-study context: Whether acute or convalescent, the COVID-19 samples came from the United States, Italy and Spain. PBMCs, B-cell-depleted T cells, or T cells were the source of the cDNA or gDNA that made up the material.

After removal of 0 bases from V and 6 bases from J, the junction contained 15 bases not matched to a gene. The germline V gene encodes CDR1 LGHNA and CDR2 YNFKEQ. The CDR3 spans 18 residues. As handled by the study authors: Reference gene primer amplification gave estimated nucleated cell counts. Here immunoSEQ multiplex PCR was the method, and the copy in TCRdb shows in-frame clones only, minus some. That table furnishes V, J and clone size, whereas the DNA furnished D and trimming. The data contain some 160,000 clones, over 75% of them singletons. The sample taken for sequencing was peripheral blood. The TCR was taken from a man between 65 and 80 years old who had recovered from COVID-19. The chain has TRBV4-2 and TRBJ2-5, with 8 nucleotides matching TRBD2. The CDR3 spells CASSQDTKAAGGIQTQYF. Written as DNA, the CDR3 is TGTGCCAGCAGCCAAGATACGAAGGCGGCGGGAGGAATTCAGACCCAGTACTTC.